Sequencing of this TCR beta chain was carried out in a study of blood T cell repertoires in COVID-19. For the study at large: Acute and convalescent COVID-19 specimens originated in the United States, Italy and Spain. PBMCs, B-cell-depleted T cells, or T cells provided the cDNA or gDNA that made up the material.

Authors' analysis steps: For nucleated cells, counts were estimated from reference gene primer amplification. Assay used: immunoSEQ multiplex PCR; TCRdb lists only in-frame clones, some missing. V, J and clone size were drawn from that table, and D and trimming were deduced from the DNA. The sample holds around 120,000 clones, 78% seen once. V was cut by 5 bases and J by 0 bases, with 14 bases left in between. This CDR3 region has 15 residues. Germline CDR1 is MNHEY and CDR2 is SMNVEV (reference sequence). The specimen was peripheral blood. The genes are TRBV27 and TRBJ2-7, with D perhaps matching TRBD1 (5 bases). The sequence derives from a man aged 70 or older with acute or convalescent COVID-19. CDR3 in amino acids: CASSLSGRNSYEQYF. The CDR3, as DNA: TGTGCCAGCAGTCTCTCAGGGCGAAACTCCTACGAGCAGTACTTC.